This T cell receptor (beta chain) comes out of a study of T cells in Graves' hyperthyroidism and ophthalmopathy. The CDR3 contains 17 residues. V trimming: 5 bases; J trimming: 7 bases; junction bases outside the gene matches: 14. CDR1 and CDR2 from the germline V gene are SEHNR and FQNEAQ (reference sequence). Lactation, pregnancy, other autoimmune disease or uncontrolled infection led to exclusion of patients. Every diagnosis used clinical symptoms, serum thyroxine and TRAb, thyroid ultrasound and orbital computed tomography. Study-wide points: Blood held most thyroid clonotypes expanded above 0.001 frequency. A model using 13 V-J features told ophthalmopathy apart from stable hyperthyroidism.

This clonotype was seen only a few times. Its matching antigen is unknown. Using RNA transcripts as the source, TCR beta CDR3 regions were amplified. First-round RT-PCR of the TCR CDR3 relied on the HTBI primer set. From the multiplex PCR reads, TCRdb called clonotypes with MiXCR, one entry per CDR3 protein. The data hold 500,000 to 650,000 distinct CDR3 sequences, with over 35% observed a single time. Specimen: peripheral blood or thyroid tissue (not recorded which). The chain is built from TRBV7-9 and TRBJ1-4; 9 bases map to TRBD1. The TCR originated in an adult woman with Graves' disease, either hyperthyroidism or ophthalmopathy (not recorded which). For the CDR3, the DNA is TGTGCCAGCAGCCCCCACGGAGCGGGACAGGGAACTGAAAAACTGTTTTTT. Its protein product is CASSPHGAGQGTEKLFF.